A single TCR beta chain is shown here with its context. Its antigen remains unidentified. This CDR3 is built from 15 residues. The V gene end was trimmed by 8 bases and the J gene end by 9 bases; junction bases not matched to a gene: 14. Germline CDR1 is MNHEY and CDR2 is SMNVEV (reference sequence). The PCR was carried out with 60 Vbeta primers and 13 Jbeta primers. TCRdb's copy holds only in-frame clones and misses some; the assay was immunoSEQ multiplex PCR. The sample holds roughly 230,000 clones; more than 75% are singletons and the top ten take about 0.25%. This specimen comes from a study of cytomegalovirus exposure and HLA in healthy donors. Study-wide results and limits: HLA allele associations emerged for about 18,000 TCR beta sequences in a later analysis, at 0.05 false discovery rate. Most TCR sequences proved rare, with some public TCRs found in many donors. TCR beta V segments were, for the most part, productive about 87% or about 30% of the time in an earlier analysis. Information on immune exposure was restricted to one variable (CMV serostatus).

What was sequenced was PBMCs. This chain uses TRBV27 with TRBJ2-1; 9 bases agree with TRBD2. This receptor was obtained from a girl aged 2 to 10 in good health and CMV-seronegative. The CDR3 DNA follows: TGTGCCAGCGGTCGGGTAGCGGGAGTTCTTGGTGAGCAGTTCTTC. Translating it yields CASGRVAGVLGEQFF.